Presented here are 20 T cell receptor beta chains from one specimen sequenced in a study of cytomegalovirus exposure and HLA in healthy donors. PCR amplification relied on 60 Vbeta primers (plus 13 Jbeta primers). Sequencing was performed with immunoSEQ multiplex PCR; in TCRdb, only in-frame clones are kept and a portion is missing. Among 95,000 to 150,000 clones listed, roughly 8.6% were seen once. Material: PBMCs. These receptors came from a woman aged 40-49 years in good health and CMV-seropositive.

This clone was seen a handful of times. The chain combines TRBV19 with TRBJ2-3, with D maybe TRBD1 (5 bases). The V end was cut by 6 bases, the J end by 2 bases, with 9 bases between. CDR3 size: 13 residues. CDR1 LNHDA and CDR2 SQIVND come from the germline V gene (reference sequence). The CDR3 DNA sequence: TGTGCCAGTAGGACAGCGACCACAGATACGCAGTATTTT. Translation: CASRTATTDTQYF. Supplemented by reference TRBV19 and TRBJ2-3, the full variable domain reads DGGITQSPKYLFRKEGQNVTLSCEQNLNHDAMYWYRQDPGQGLRLIYYSQIVNDFQKGDIAEGYSVSREKKESFPLTVTSAQKNPTAFYLCASRTATTDTQYFGPGTRLTVL.

Note on this clone: This is likely a read error, given that the CDR3 carries no conserved phenylalanine or tryptophan at its end. The gene calls are TRBV10-3 and TRBJ1-4; D perhaps matches TRBD1 (6 bases). The CDR3 is 13 amino acids. Germline V CDR1 and CDR2: ENHRY, SYGVKD. V lost 8 bases and J 4 bases, leaving 11 bases between the germline ends. CDR3 sequence: CAIGQKLNEKLFV. DNA of the CDR3: TGTGCCATCGGACAGAAGCTTAATGAAAAACTGTTTGTT.

The chain links TRBV11-2 to TRBJ2-7; 7 bases match TRBD1. CDR3 length equals 14 residues. Losses at the gene ends were 3 bases for V and 5 bases for J; bases not matched to a gene: 7. The germline gives CDR1 SGHAT, CDR2 FQNNGV. CDR3 sequence reads: CASSFPLDRHEQYF. In nucleotides, the CDR3 is TGTGCCAGCAGCTTCCCCTTGGACAGGCACGAGCAGTACTTC.

This clone occurred a few times. The chain links TRBV30 to TRBJ1-6; D is unresolved. Trimming cost V 8 bases and J 10 bases, with 21 bases left between them. Germline V gene sequence: CDR1 GTSNPN, CDR2 SVGIG (reference sequence). The CDR3 consists of 14 residues. CDR3 coding DNA: TGTGCCACCCTAATCGGAGAACTTCACTCACCCCTCCACTTT. Its translation: CATLIGELHSPLHF.

This clone was seen more than once but under ten times. V is TRBV10-2 and J is TRBJ1-2, with 8 bases fitting TRBD1. J was trimmed by 5 bases and V by 2 bases; bases with no gene match: 1. CDR1 and CDR2 (germline): WSHSY, SAAADI. The CDR3 runs to 13 residues. The CDR3 DNA sequence: TGCGCCAGCAGTGAGCAGGGGGCTTATGGCTACACCTTC. Translating gives CASSEQGAYGYTF.

This clone was counted once. The chain employs TRBV19 and TRBJ2-1; 7 bases agree with TRBD1. Losses at the gene ends were 10 bases for V and 4 bases for J; bases not matched to a gene: 10. The V gene's germline CDR1 is LNHDA and CDR2 SQIVND (reference sequence). The CDR3 sequence is 14 residues long. CDR3 sequence (DNA): TGTGCCACAAGGGGGCGGGTTGGTTACAATGAGCAGTTCTTC. As protein: CATRGRVGYNEQFF.

This clone has only a few counts. The chain has TRBV4-1 and TRBJ2-7; unclear D gene. CDR3 length: 14 amino acids. CDR1 and CDR2 from the germline V gene are MGHRA and YSYEKL. With 1 base removed from V and 3 bases from J, the gap between germline ends came to 10 bases. CDR3 protein: CASSQVGASYEQYF. In nucleotides, the CDR3 is TGCGCCAGCAGCCAAGTCGGCGCTAGCTACGAGCAGTACTTC.

This clone was picked up a small number of times. The chain couples TRBV6-5 to TRBJ1-1; tentatively, D is TRBD1 (5 bases). The germline V gene has CDR1 MNHEY and CDR2 SVGAGI. V lost 6 bases and J lost 0, with 11 bases in between. The CDR3 loop spans 14 amino acids. This CDR3 is CASSRGGLNTEAFF. CDR3 sequence (DNA): TGTGCCAGCAGCCGGGGGGGATTGAACACTGAAGCTTTCTTT.

The gene calls are TRBV28 and TRBJ1-4; possible D gene TRBD1, 6 bases. Germline V gives CDR1 MDHEN, CDR2 SYDVKM. The CDR3 loop spans 14 amino acids. V was pared by 8 bases and J by 2 bases, with 12 bases between. The CDR3 is CASSQGSTNEKLFF. CDR3 sequence (DNA): TGTGCCAGCTCTCAGGGGAGTACTAATGAAAAACTGTTTTTT.

The chain employs TRBV9 and TRBJ2-1, with D hard to call. CDR3 length equals 15 residues. CDR1 SGDLS and CDR2 YYNGEE come from the germline V gene. Between the trimmed V and J ends, which lost 0 bases and 0 bases, there was a span of 7 bases. The CDR3 here is CASSVEQFSYNEQFF. Written as DNA, the CDR3 is TGTGCCAGCAGCGTAGAACAGTTCTCCTACAATGAGCAGTTCTTC.

In this sample, this clone turned up a few times. This chain uses TRBV7-7 with TRBJ2-3, with D tentatively TRBD2 (5 bases). CDR1 and CDR2 from the germline V gene are SSHAT and FNYEAQ (reference sequence). V lost 1 base and J 4 bases, leaving 12 bases between the germline ends. The CDR3 runs to 15 residues. CDR3 loop: CASSLDAGTADTQYF. The CDR3 DNA follows: TGTGCCAGCAGCTTAGATGCGGGCACGGCAGATACGCAGTATTTT.

In this sample, this clone turned up a few times. The chain uses TRBV5-4 and TRBJ2-7; TRBD1 matches 8 bases. J gave up 3 bases and V 5 bases, and 7 bases lay outside the gene matches. The CDR3 has 14 residues. Germline CDR1 is SGHNT and CDR2 is YYREEE (reference sequence). The CDR3 sequence is CASRSTGVNYEQYF. As DNA, the CDR3 is TGTGCCAGCAGGTCGACAGGGGTGAACTACGAGCAGTACTTC.

This clone has only a few counts. The rearrangement uses TRBV6-1 and TRBJ2-3, with D possibly being TRBD1 (6 bases). V was trimmed by 5 bases and J by 0 bases, leaving 12 bases between them. The germline gives CDR1 MNHNS, CDR2 SASEGT. The CDR3 consists of 15 residues. The CDR3 bases are TGTGCCAGCAGTATGCAGGGGCCCAGCACAGATACGCAGTATTTT. It translates to CASSMQGPSTDTQYF.

This clone was detected a few times. The chain combines TRBV18 with TRBJ2-6; D gene unclear. Germline V gives CDR1 KGHSH, CDR2 LQKENI. Deletions cut 4 bases from V and 4 bases from J, with 14 bases between. This CDR3 spans 16 amino acids. The CDR3 reads CASSLDALGGANVLTF. In DNA, the CDR3 is TGTGCCAGCTCACTTGACGCCCTCGGGGGGGCCAACGTCCTGACTTTC.

V usage is TRBV4-1 and J usage is TRBJ2-7; weak D call: TRBD2 (6 bases). In germline, CDR1 is MGHRA, CDR2 YSYEKL. The ends were cut back, 6 bases at V and 4 bases at J, with 19 bases in the middle. This CDR3 region has 15 residues. The CDR3 protein is CASRIMGLPVYEQYF. The CDR3 nucleotides are TGCGCCAGCAGGATAATGGGACTCCCCGTTTACGAGCAGTACTTC.

This clone was seen a handful of times. The V call is TRBV18, the J call TRBJ2-5; perhaps TRBD1 as D (6 bases). The CDR3 spans 16 residues. CDR1 and CDR2 (germline): KGHSH, LQKENI. V lost 0 bases to trimming and J lost 2 bases, with 13 bases between them. Here the CDR3 DNA reads TGTGCCAGCTCACCACCTCGGGCAGGGACACAAGAGACCCAGTACTTC. Amino acids: CASSPPRAGTQETQYF.

This clone showed up just a few times. This chain joins TRBV5-4 and TRBJ2-5; D gene unclear. Between the trimmed V and J ends, which lost 3 bases and 4 bases, there was a span of 7 bases. The CDR3 consists of 12 residues. Germline V gene data show CDR1 as SGHNT and CDR2 as YYREEE (reference sequence). CDR3 protein: CASSYLTETQYF. In nucleotides, the CDR3 is TGTGCCAGCAGCTACTTAACAGAGACCCAGTACTTC.

This clone appeared a few times. The V gene is TRBV2, the J gene TRBJ1-1, with D tentatively TRBD1 (6 bases). Per the germline V gene, CDR1 is SNHLY and CDR2 is FYNNEI. The V and J ends lost 0 bases and 4 bases respectively, with 12 bases between them. This CDR3 has 15 residues. CDR3 region: CASSEAFRGSTEAFF. In DNA, the CDR3 is TGTGCCAGCAGTGAAGCGTTTAGGGGGAGCACTGAAGCTTTCTTT.

This clone has more than one count but fewer than ten. The rearrangement uses TRBV6-1 and TRBJ2-5, with TRBD1 matching 7 bases. The CDR3 length is 14 residues. Germline V gene lookup returns CDR1 MNHNS and CDR2 SASEGT. Trimming took 4 bases from V and 2 from J; bases not matched to a gene: 4. CDR3 in amino acids: CASSARDSQETQYF. The CDR3 nucleotides read TGTGCCAGCAGTGCCCGGGACAGTCAAGAGACCCAGTACTTC.

The chain links TRBV5-1 to TRBJ2-3, with D possibly being TRBD1 (6 bases). Trimming took off 5 bases at V and 6 bases at J, with 19 bases between the two ends. Germline-derived CDR1 and CDR2 are SGHRS and YFSETQ. This CDR3 comprises 15 residues. The CDR3 region is CASRVSGQLGDTQYF. For the CDR3, the DNA is TGCGCCAGCAGGGTTTCCGGACAGTTGGGGGATACGCAGTATTTT.